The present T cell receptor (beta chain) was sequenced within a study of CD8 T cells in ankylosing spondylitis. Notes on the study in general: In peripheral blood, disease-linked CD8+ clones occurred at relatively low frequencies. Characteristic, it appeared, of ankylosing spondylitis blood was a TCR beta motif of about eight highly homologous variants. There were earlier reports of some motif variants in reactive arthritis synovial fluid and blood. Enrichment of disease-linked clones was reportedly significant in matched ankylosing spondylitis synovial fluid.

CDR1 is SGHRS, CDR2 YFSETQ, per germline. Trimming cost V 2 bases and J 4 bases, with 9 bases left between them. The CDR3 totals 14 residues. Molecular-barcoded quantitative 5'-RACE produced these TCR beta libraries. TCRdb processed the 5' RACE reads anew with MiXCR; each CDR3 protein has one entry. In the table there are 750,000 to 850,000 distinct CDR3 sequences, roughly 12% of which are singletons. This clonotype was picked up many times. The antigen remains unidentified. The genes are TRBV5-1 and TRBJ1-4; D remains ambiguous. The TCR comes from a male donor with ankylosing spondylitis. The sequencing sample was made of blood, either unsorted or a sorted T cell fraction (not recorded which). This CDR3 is CASSFDGLNEKLFF. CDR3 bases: TGCGCCAGCAGCTTCGACGGGCTTAATGAAAAACTGTTTTTT.